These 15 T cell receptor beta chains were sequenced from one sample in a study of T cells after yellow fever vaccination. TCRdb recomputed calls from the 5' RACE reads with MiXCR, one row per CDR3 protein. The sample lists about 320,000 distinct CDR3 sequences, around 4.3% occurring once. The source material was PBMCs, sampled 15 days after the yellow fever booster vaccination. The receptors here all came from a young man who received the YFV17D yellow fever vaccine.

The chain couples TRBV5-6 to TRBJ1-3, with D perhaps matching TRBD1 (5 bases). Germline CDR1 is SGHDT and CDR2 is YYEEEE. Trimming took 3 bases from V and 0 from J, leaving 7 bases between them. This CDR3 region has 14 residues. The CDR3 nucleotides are TGTGCCAGCAGCTCAGGGTACTCTGGAAACACCATATATTTT. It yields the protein CASSSGYSGNTIYF. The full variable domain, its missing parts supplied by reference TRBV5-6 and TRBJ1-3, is DAGVTQSPTHLIKTRGQQVTLRCSPKSGHDTVSWYQQALGQGPQFIFQYYEEEERQRGNFPDRFSGHQFPNYSSELNVNALLLGDSALYLCASSSGYSGNTIYFGEGSWLTVV.

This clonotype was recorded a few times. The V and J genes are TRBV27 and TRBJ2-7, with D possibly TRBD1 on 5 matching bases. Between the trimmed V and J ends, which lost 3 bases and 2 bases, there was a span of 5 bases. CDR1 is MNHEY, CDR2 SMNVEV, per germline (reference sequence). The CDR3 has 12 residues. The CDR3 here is CASSLDTYEQYV. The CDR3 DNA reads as TGTGCCAGCAGTTTGGACACCTACGAGCAGTACGTC.

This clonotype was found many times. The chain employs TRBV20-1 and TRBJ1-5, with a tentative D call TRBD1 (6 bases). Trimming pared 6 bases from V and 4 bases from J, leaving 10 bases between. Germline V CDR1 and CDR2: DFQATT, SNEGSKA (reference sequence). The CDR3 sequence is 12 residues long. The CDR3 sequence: CSAKRGNQPQHF. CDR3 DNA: TGCAGTGCAAAGAGGGGGAATCAGCCCCAGCATTTT.

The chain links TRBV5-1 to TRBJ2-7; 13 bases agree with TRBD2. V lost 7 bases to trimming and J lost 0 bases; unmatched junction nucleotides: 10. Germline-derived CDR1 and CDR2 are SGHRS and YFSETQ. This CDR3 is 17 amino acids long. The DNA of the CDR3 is TGCGCCAGCCGCCTAACTAGCGGGGGGGCCCCCTCCTACGAGCAGTACTTC. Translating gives CASRLTSGGAPSYEQYF. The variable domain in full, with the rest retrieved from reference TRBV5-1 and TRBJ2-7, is KAGVTQTPRYLIKTRGQQVTLSCSPISGHRSVSWYQQTPGQGLQFLFEYFSETQRNKGNFPGRFSGRQFSNSRSEMNVSTLELGDSALYLCASRLTSGGAPSYEQYFGPGTRLTVT.

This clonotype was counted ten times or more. CDR3 sequence (DNA): TGTGCCAGCAGTTTAGCCCACGGTTGGAGGCAGTACGTC. This translates into CASSLAHGWRQYV. The chain joins TRBV12-3 or TRBV12-4 to TRBJ2-7, with D uncertain. Deletions cut 0 bases from V and 9 bases from J, with 12 bases between. CDR3 length: 13 amino acids.

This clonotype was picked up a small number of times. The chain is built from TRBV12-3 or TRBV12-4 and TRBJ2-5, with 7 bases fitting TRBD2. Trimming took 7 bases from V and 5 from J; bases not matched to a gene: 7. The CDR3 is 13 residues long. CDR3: CASTIRGVETQYF. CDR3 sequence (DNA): TGTGCCAGCACCATTCGGGGGGTTGAGACCCAGTACTTC.

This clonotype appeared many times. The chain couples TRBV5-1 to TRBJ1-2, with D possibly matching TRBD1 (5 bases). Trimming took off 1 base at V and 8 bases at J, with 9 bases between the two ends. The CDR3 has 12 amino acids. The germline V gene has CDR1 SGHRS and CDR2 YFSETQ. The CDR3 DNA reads TGCGCCAGCAGCTTGCAGGGTGGAGGCTACACCTTC. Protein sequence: CASSLQGGGYTF. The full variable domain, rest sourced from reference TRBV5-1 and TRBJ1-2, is KAGVTQTPRYLIKTRGQQVTLSCSPISGHRSVSWYQQTPGQGLQFLFEYFSETQRNKGNFPGRFSGRQFSNSRSEMNVSTLELGDSALYLCASSLQGGGYTFGSGTRLTVV.

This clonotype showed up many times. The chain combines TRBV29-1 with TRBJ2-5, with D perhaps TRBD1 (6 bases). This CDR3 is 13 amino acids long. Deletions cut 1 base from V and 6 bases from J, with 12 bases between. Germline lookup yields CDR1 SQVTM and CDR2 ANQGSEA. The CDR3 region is CSVEGQGRQTQYF. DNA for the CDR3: TGCAGCGTTGAAGGGCAGGGGCGTCAGACCCAGTACTTC.

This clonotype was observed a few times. The CDR3 DNA is TGTGCCAGCAGCTTGAGGTCCAGTGGGGCCTACGAGCAGTACTTC. Amino acids: CASSLRSSGAYEQYF. This sequence joins TRBV7-6 and TRBJ2-7, with D unresolved. Germline V gene data show CDR1 as SGHVS and CDR2 as FNYEAQ. Trimming shortened V by 3 bases and J by 2 bases, and 14 bases separated the two germline ends. The CDR3 is made up of 15 amino acids. The full variable domain, with the rest looked up from reference TRBV7-6 and TRBJ2-7, is GAGVSQSPRYKVTKRGQDVALRCDPISGHVSLYWYRQALGQGPEFLTYFNYEAQQDKSGLPNDRFSAERPEGSISTLTIQRTEQRDSAMYRCASSLRSSGAYEQYFGPGTRLTVT.

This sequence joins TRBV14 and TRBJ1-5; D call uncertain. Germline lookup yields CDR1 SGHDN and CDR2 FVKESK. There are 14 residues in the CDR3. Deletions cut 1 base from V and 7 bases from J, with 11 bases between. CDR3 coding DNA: TGTGCCAGCAGCCAAGTTTTGGGGTGGCAGCCCCAGCATTTT. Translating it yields CASSQVLGWQPQHF.

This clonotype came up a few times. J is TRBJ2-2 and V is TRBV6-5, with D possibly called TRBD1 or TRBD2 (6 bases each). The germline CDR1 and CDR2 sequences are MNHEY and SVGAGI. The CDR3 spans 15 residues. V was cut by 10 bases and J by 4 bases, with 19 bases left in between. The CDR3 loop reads CATNRGRGGTGELFF. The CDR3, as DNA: TGTGCCACCAACCGGGGGCGAGGTGGCACCGGGGAGCTGTTTTTT.

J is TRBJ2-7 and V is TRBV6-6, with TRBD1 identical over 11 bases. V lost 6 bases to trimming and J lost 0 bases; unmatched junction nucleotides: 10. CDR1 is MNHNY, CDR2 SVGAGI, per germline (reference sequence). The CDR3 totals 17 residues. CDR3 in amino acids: CASSFLPGTGGSYEQYV. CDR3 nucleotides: TGTGCCAGCAGCTTTTTACCCGGGACAGGGGGCTCCTACGAGCAGTACGTC.

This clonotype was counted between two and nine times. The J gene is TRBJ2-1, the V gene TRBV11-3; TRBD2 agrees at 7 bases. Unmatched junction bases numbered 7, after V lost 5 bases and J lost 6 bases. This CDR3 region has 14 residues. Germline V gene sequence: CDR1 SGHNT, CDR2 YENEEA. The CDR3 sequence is CASSPRGGINEQFF. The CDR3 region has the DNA TGTGCCAGCAGCCCCCGGGGAGGGATCAATGAGCAGTTCTTC.

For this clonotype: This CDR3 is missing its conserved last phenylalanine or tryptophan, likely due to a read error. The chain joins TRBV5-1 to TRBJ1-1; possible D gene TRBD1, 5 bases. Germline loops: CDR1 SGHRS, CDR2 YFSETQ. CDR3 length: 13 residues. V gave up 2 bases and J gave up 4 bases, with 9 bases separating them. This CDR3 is CASSLNQGTEAFL. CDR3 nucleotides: TGCGCCAGCAGCTTAAATCAGGGCACTGAAGCTTTCCTT.

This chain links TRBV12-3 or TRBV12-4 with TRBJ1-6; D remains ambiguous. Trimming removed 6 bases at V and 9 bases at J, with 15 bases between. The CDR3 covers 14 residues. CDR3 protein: CASRIGPVVSPLHF. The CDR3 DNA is TGTGCCAGCAGGATCGGCCCGGTGGTTTCACCCCTCCACTTT.